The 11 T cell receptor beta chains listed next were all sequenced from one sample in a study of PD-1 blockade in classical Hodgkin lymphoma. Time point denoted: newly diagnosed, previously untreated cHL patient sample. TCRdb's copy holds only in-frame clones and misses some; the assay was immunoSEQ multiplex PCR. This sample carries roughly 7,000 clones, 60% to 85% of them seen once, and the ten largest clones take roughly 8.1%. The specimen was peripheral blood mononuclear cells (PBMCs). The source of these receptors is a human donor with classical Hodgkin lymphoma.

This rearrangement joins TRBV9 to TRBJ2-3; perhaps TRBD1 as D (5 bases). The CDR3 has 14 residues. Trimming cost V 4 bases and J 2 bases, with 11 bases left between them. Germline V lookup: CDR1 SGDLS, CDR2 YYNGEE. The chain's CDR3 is CASSPLTDTDTQYF. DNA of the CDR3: TGTGCCAGCAGCCCACTGACAGACACAGATACGCAGTATTTT.

The CDR3 DNA reads as TGTGCCAGCAGCTTGCCCCTAGGGACAGGGAGCTCCTACAATGAGCAGTTCTTC. Translation: CASSLPLGTGSSYNEQFF. This chain connects TRBV5-6 to TRBJ2-1, with 9 bases fitting TRBD1. The CDR3 has 18 amino acids. Germline V gene data show CDR1 as SGHDT and CDR2 as YYEEEE. The V segment lost 1 base and the J segment 0 bases; nucleotides outside the gene matches: 8.

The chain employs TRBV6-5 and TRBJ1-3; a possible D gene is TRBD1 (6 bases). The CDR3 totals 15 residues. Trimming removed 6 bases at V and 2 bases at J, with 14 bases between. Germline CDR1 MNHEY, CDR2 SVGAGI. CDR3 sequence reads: CASSHEGVAGNTIYF. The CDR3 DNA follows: TGTGCCAGCAGCCACGAGGGGGTCGCTGGAAACACCATATATTTT.

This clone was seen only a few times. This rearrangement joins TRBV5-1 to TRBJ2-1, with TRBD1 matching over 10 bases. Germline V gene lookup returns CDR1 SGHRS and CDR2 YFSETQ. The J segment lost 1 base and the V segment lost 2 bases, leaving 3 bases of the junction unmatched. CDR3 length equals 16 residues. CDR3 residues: CASSFPGQGSYNEQFF. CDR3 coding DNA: TGCGCCAGCAGCTTCCCGGGACAGGGGTCCTACAATGAGCAGTTCTTC.

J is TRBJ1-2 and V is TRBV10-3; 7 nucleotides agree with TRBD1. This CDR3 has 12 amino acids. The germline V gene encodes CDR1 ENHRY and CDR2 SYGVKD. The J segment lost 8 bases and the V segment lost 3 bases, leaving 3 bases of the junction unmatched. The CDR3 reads CAISDRGEGYTF. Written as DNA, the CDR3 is TGTGCCATCAGTGACAGGGGGGAAGGCTACACCTTC.

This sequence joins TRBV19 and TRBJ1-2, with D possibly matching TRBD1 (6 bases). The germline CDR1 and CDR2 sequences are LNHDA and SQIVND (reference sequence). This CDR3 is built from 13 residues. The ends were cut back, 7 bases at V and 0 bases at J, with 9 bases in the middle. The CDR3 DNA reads TGTGCCAGTAAAGGGGGAGCTAACTATGGCTACACCTTC. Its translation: CASKGGANYGYTF.

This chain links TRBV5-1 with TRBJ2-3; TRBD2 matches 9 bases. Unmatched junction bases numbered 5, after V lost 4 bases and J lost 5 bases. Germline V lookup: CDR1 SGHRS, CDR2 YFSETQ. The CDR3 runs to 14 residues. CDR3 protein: CASSSGGLEDTQYF. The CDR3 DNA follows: TGCGCCAGCAGCAGCGGGGGGTTGGAAGATACGCAGTATTTT.

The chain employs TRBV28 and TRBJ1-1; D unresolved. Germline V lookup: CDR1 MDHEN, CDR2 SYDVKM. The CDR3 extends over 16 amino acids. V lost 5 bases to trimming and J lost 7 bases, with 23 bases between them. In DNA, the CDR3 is TGTGCCAGCAGTCTACCTCGACTCGAGTGGGCGGTTGAAGCTTTCTTT. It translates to CASSLPRLEWAVEAFF. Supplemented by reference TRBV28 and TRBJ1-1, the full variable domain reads DVKVTQSSRYLVKRTGEKVFLECVQDMDHENMFWYRQDPGLGLRLIYFSYDVKMKEKGDIPEGYSVSREKKERFSLILESASTNQTSMYLCASSLPRLEWAVEAFFGQGTRLTVV.

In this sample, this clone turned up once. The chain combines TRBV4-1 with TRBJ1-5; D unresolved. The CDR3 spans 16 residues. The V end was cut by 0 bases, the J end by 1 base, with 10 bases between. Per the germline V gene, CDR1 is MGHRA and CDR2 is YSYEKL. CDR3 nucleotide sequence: TGCGCCAGCAGCCAAGATTGGGGTATCAGCAATCAGCCCCAGCATTTT. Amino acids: CASSQDWGISNQPQHF.

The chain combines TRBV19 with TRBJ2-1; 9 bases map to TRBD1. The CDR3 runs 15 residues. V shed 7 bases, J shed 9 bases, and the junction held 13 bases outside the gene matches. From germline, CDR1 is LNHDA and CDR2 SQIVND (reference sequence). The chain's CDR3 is CASTEGDRVSGEQFF. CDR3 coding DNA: TGTGCCAGTACCGAGGGGGACAGGGTAAGTGGTGAGCAGTTCTTC.

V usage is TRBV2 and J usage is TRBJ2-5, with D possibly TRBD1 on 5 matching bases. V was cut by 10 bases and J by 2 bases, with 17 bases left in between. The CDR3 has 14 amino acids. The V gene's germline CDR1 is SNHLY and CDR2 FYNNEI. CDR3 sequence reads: CATQGVGRQETQYF. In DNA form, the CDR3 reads TGTGCCACTCAGGGTGTAGGTCGACAAGAGACCCAGTACTTC.